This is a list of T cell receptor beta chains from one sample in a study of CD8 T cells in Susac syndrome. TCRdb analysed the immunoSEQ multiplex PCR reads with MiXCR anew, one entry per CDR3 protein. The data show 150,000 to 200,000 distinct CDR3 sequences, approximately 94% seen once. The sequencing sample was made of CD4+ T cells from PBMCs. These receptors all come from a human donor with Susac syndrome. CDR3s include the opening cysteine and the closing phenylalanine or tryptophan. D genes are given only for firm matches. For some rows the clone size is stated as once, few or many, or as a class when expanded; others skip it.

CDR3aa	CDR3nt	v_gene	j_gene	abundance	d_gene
CSVDRDRAGEQYF	TGCAGCGTTGACCGGGACAGGGCTGGCGAGCAGTACTTC	TRBV29-1	TRBJ2-7	-	TRBD1
CSASGVTNTGELFF	TGCAGTGCTAGTGGAGTGACGAACACCGGGGAGCTGTTTTTT	TRBV20-1	TRBJ2-2	-	-
CASSTTGVNQPQHF	TGTGCCAGCAGCACGACAGGGGTCAATCAGCCCCAGCATTTT	TRBV12-3/TRBV12-4	TRBJ1-5	-	TRBD1
CASSQAGWGTEAFF	TGTGCCAGCAGCCAAGCGGGGTGGGGCACTGAAGCTTTCTTT	TRBV3-1	TRBJ1-1	-	-
CASRTPGQGIGEQYF	TGTGCCAGCAGAACTCCGGGACAGGGAATCGGCGAGCAGTACTTC	TRBV12-3/TRBV12-4	TRBJ2-7	-	TRBD1
CASSSAGGYYNEQFF	TGTGCCAGCAGCTCAGCGGGGGGCTACTACAATGAGCAGTTCTTC	TRBV12-3/TRBV12-4	TRBJ2-1	-	TRBD2
CSARDRILAYEQYF	TGCAGTGCTAGAGATCGAATTCTAGCCTACGAGCAGTACTTC	TRBV20-1	TRBJ2-7	-	-
CASSPQGSRQYF	TGTGCCAGCAGTCCCCAGGGGTCAAGGCAGTACTTC	TRBV6-2/TRBV6-3	TRBJ2-7	once	-
CASSPTATGSNYGYTF	TGCGCCAGCAGCCCAACCGCCACAGGGTCTAACTATGGCTACACCTTC	TRBV5-1	TRBJ1-2	-	-
CASSRTGVGTDTQYF	TGTGCCAGTAGTCGAACAGGGGTAGGGACAGATACGCAGTATTTT	TRBV19	TRBJ2-3	-	TRBD1
CASSATPQSTDTQYF	TGTGCCAGCAGCGCGACACCTCAAAGCACAGATACGCAGTATTTT	TRBV9	TRBJ2-3	-	-
CATSARGGGGQYF	TGTGCCACCAGCGCCCGAGGGGGGGGTGGGCAGTATTTT	TRBV15	TRBJ2-3	-	-
CASSWETGIKTQYF	TGTGCCAGCAGCTGGGAGACAGGAATAAAGACCCAGTACTTC	TRBV5-4	TRBJ2-5	-	-
CSAPTRQGSGGNTIYF	TGCAGTGCTCCGACCAGACAGGGCTCGGGCGGAAACACCATATATTTT	TRBV20-1	TRBJ1-3	-	TRBD1
CSATLFGEQFF	TGCAGTGCTACCCTATTCGGTGAGCAGTTCTTC	TRBV20-1	TRBJ2-1	-	-
CASSSGTGAINQPQHF	TGTGCCAGCAGTTCGGGGACAGGGGCTATCAATCAGCCCCAGCATTTT	TRBV6-2/TRBV6-3	TRBJ1-5	-	TRBD1
CASSRDLAGGQNEQFF	TGTGCTAGCAGCCGTGATCTAGCGGGGGGGCAGAATGAGCAGTTCTTC	TRBV7-7	TRBJ2-1	-	TRBD2
CSARDGAYSNQPQHF	TGCAGTGCTAGAGATGGGGCCTATAGCAATCAGCCCCAGCATTTT	TRBV20-1	TRBJ1-5	-	-
CSAKQGGANEKLFF	TGCAGTGCTAAACAGGGGGGCGCTAATGAAAAACTGTTTTTT	TRBV20-1	TRBJ1-4	-	TRBD1
CASSPGRAGGTDTQYF	TGTGCCAGCAGCCCCGGAAGGGCGGGGGGCACAGATACGCAGTATTTT	TRBV3-1	TRBJ2-3	-	TRBD2
CASSAGPEQYF	TGTGCCAGCAGCGCGGGGCCCGAGCAGTACTTC	TRBV6-5	TRBJ2-7	few	-
CSASHSLDTQYF	TGCAGTGCTAGTCACAGCCTAGATACGCAGTATTTT	TRBV20-1	TRBJ2-3	-	-
CSARDPLSGGTDTQYF	TGCAGTGCTAGAGACCCACTAAGCGGGGGCACAGATACGCAGTATTTT	TRBV20-1	TRBJ2-3	-	TRBD2
CASSQDTGGGTNTGELFF	TGTGCCAGCAGCCAAGATACGGGCGGGGGGACGAACACCGGGGAGCTGTTTTTT	TRBV4-2	TRBJ2-2	-	TRBD2
CASSAEQGDTQYF	TGTGCCAGCAGCGCTGAACAGGGAGATACGCAGTATTTT	TRBV2	TRBJ2-3	-	-
CASSLGLTGGRSPEAFF	TGCGCCAGCAGCTTGGGATTAACAGGGGGCAGGTCTCCTGAAGCTTTCTTT	TRBV5-1	TRBJ1-1	-	TRBD1
CASSMSSWRGQTDTQYF	TGTGCCAGCAGCATGTCCAGTTGGCGGGGCCAGACAGATACGCAGTATTTT	TRBV6-1	TRBJ2-3	-	-
CAWSSRGTPDTDTQYF	TGTGCCTGGAGTAGCCGCGGGACACCCGACACAGATACGCAGTATTTT	TRBV30	TRBJ2-3	once	-
CASRVREDQPQHF	TGTGCCAGTAGGGTCAGGGAAGATCAGCCCCAGCATTTT	TRBV19	TRBJ1-5	-	-
CASSPSTSVQVF	TGTGCCAGCAGCCCCAGCACCAGCGTACAGGTCTTT	TRBV11-2	TRBJ1-6	-	-
CASSPRGDLSPLHF	TGTGCCAGTAGCCCCCGAGGGGACCTTTCACCCCTCCACTTT	TRBV19	TRBJ1-6	once	-
CSARVNPDRDSNQPQHF	TGCAGTGCTAGAGTTAACCCCGACAGGGACAGCAATCAGCCCCAGCATTTT	TRBV20-1	TRBJ1-5	-	TRBD1
CASSSMGEDTQYF	TGTGCCAGCAGCTCGATGGGGGAGGATACGCAGTATTTT	TRBV7-3	TRBJ2-3	-	-
CASSSRIGPQHF	TGTGCCAGCAGCTCCCGCATAGGGCCCCAGCATTTT	TRBV7-2	TRBJ1-5	-	-
CASSSRQGGTEAFF	TGTGCCAGCAGCTCTCGACAGGGTGGAACTGAAGCTTTCTTT	TRBV7-9	TRBJ1-1	-	TRBD1
CSARGTGVHFSYEQYF	TGCAGTGCTAGAGGAACAGGGGTCCACTTCTCATACGAGCAGTACTTC	TRBV20-1	TRBJ2-7	once	TRBD1
CSARGGVNQPQHF	TGCAGTGCTAGAGGAGGTGTTAATCAGCCCCAGCATTTT	TRBV20-1	TRBJ1-5	-	-
CASSMIKREQFF	TGTGCCAGCAGCATGATTAAACGCGAGCAGTTCTTC	TRBV7-2	TRBJ2-1	-	-
CASSPGTSGGKETQYF	TGTGCCAGCAGTCCCGGGACTAGCGGGGGGAAGGAGACCCAGTACTTC	TRBV12-3/TRBV12-4	TRBJ2-5	-	TRBD2
CASSSDTHRAEAFF	TGTGCCAGCAGCTCGGACACCCACAGGGCTGAAGCTTTCTTT	TRBV7-6	TRBJ1-1	-	-
CASSLGSANTEAFF	TGCGCCAGCAGCTTGGGGTCAGCGAACACTGAAGCTTTCTTT	TRBV5-1	TRBJ1-1	-	-
CASSLSDRGLTQYF	TGTGCCAGCAGCTTATCGGACAGGGGGCTAACGCAGTATTTT	TRBV5-4	TRBJ2-3	-	TRBD1
CSAYRGGTEAFF	TGCAGCGCCTACCGGGGGGGAACTGAAGCTTTCTTT	TRBV29-1	TRBJ1-1	-	-
CASSQPPWELFF	TGTGCCAGCAGCCAACCCCCTTGGGAGCTGTTTTTT	TRBV3-1	TRBJ2-2	-	-
CASSLYRGLVNTQYF	TGTGCCAGCAGTTTGTATCGCGGATTAGTTAATACGCAGTATTTT	TRBV12-3/TRBV12-4	TRBJ2-3	-	-
CASSFLVSTDTQYF	TGCGCCAGCAGCTTCTTAGTCTCCACAGATACGCAGTATTTT	TRBV5-1	TRBJ2-3	-	-
CASSLVAGGAQETQYF	TGTGCCAGCAGTTTAGTAGCAGGGGGGGCACAAGAGACCCAGTACTTC	TRBV12-3/TRBV12-4	TRBJ2-5	-	-
CASSPDVVYGYTF	TGTGCCAGCAGTCCGGACGTTGTCTATGGCTACACCTTC	TRBV7-8	TRBJ1-2	-	-
CASSVTGETQYF	TGTGCCAGCAGCGTTACAGGAGAGACCCAGTACTTC	TRBV3-1	TRBJ2-5	-	-
CASSGQGFDNEQFF	TGTGCCAGCAGTGGACAGGGGTTTGACAATGAGCAGTTCTTC	TRBV2	TRBJ2-1	-	TRBD1
CASSVNMGGNTEAFF	TGCGCCAGCAGCGTTAACATGGGGGGGAACACTGAAGCTTTCTTT	TRBV5-1	TRBJ1-1	-	-
CASNAGPGTDSPLHF	TGTGCCAGCAACGCAGGGCCTGGGACAGATTCACCCCTCCACTTT	TRBV9	TRBJ1-6	-	TRBD1
CASSTRTSGGETQYF	TGTGCCAGCAGCACCAGGACTAGCGGGGGTGAGACCCAGTACTTC	TRBV5-4	TRBJ2-5	-	TRBD2
CAWSDRERPQHF	TGTGCCTGGAGCGACAGGGAGCGACCCCAGCATTTT	TRBV30	TRBJ1-5	-	TRBD1
CASSFGQGALEQYF	TGTGCCAGCAGCTTTGGACAGGGGGCACTCGAGCAGTACTTC	TRBV7-2	TRBJ2-7	-	TRBD1
CASSPRTSGGTDTQYF	TGTGCCAGCAGCCCCCGGACTAGCGGAGGCACAGATACGCAGTATTTT	TRBV3-1	TRBJ2-3	once	TRBD2
CATSDSTGVEVF	TGTGCCACCAGTGACTCAACAGGGGTCGAGGTTTTC	TRBV24-1	TRBJ2-1	-	TRBD1
CSAGGMNTEAFF	TGCAGTGCTGGTGGTATGAACACTGAAGCTTTCTTT	TRBV20-1	TRBJ1-1	-	-
CASSLEVRGNTEAFF	TGTGCCAGCAGCCTCGAAGTCCGGGGAAACACTGAAGCTTTCTTT	TRBV2	TRBJ1-1	-	-
CASRPLGGQPQHF	TGTGCCAGCAGACCCCTAGGGGGCCAGCCCCAGCATTTT	TRBV2	TRBJ1-5	-	TRBD1